This T cell receptor (beta chain) originates from a study of CXCR3-negative and CXCR3-positive naive CD8 T cells. Whole-study findings and limits: Naive CXCR3-positive cells had TRB CDR3s more hydrophobic than those of CXCR3-negative naive cells.

Germline lookup yields CDR1 SGHDN and CDR2 FVKESK. CDR3 length equals 14 residues. As regards this clonotype: Its antigen remains unidentified.

Through 5' RACE with UMI labels, the TRB cDNA libraries were prepared. TCRdb reprocessed the 5' RACE reads, keeping one entry per CDR3 protein, no DNA. The sample's table shows 60,000 to 65,000 distinct CDR3 sequences. The sequence came from a human donor in good health. Some clones in this sample may be carry-over from other donors' samples. The specimen was naive CXCR3+ CD8+ T cells from blood. Subset defined: CD45RO-CCR7+CD27+CD95- naive CD8+ T cells expressing CXCR3 (TNR3+). The chain recombines TRBV14 with TRBJ1-1. CDR3 sequence: CASSQAVSATEAFF.